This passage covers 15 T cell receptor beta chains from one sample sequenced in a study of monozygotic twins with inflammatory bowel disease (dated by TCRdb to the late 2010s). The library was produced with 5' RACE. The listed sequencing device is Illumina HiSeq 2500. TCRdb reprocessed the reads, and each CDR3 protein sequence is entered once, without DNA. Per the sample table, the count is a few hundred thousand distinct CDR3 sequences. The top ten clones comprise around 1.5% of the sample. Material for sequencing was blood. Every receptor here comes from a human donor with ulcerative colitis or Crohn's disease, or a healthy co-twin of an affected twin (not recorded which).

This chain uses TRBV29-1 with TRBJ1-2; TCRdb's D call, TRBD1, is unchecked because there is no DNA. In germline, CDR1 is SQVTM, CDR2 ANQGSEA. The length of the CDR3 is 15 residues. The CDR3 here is CSVEDFAGTDYGYTF. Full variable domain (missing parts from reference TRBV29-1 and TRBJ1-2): SAVISQKPSRDICQRGTSLTIQCQVDSQVTMMFWYRQQPGQSLTLIATANQGSEATYESGFVIDKFPISRPNLTFSTLTVSNMSPEDSSIYLCSVEDFAGTDYGYTFGSGTRLTVV.

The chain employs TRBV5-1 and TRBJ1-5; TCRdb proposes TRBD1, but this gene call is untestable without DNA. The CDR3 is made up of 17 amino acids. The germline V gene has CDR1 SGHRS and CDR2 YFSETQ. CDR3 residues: CASPGWVGTSSNQPQHF.

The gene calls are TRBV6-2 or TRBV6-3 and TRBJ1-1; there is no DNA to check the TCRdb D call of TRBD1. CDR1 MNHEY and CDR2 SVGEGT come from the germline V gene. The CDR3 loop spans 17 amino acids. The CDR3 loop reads CASSYSPRGTVNTEAFF.

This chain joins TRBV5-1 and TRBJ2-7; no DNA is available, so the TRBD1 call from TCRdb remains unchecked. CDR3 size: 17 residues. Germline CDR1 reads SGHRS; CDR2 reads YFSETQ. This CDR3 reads CASSLLPGEQGSYEQYF.

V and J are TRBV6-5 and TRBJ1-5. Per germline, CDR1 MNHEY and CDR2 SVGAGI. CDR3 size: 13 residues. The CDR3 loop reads CASSGGPIQPQHF.

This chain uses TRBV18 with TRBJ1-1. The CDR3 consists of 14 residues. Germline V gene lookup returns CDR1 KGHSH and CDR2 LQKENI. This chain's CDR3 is CASSPLIGAGADFF.

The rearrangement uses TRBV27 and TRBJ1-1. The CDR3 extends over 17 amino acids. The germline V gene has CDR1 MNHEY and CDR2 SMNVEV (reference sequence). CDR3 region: CASSLGFGREWDTEAFF.

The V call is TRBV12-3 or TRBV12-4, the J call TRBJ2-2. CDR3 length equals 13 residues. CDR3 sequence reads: CASSFGDTGELFF.

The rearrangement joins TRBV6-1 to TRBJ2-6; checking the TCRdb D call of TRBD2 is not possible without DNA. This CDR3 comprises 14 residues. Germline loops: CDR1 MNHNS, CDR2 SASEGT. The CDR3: CAPRRGSGANVLTF.

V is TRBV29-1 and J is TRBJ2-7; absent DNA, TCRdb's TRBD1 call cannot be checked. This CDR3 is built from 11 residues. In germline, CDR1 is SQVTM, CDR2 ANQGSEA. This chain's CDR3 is CSGGTEYEQYF.

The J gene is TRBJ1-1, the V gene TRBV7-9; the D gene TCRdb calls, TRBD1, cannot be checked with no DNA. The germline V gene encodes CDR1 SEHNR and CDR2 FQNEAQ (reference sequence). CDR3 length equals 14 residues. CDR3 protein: CASSPGRANTEAFF.

The CDR3 is CASSLVGGPQGNIAKNIQYF. The genes are TRBV7-8 and TRBJ2-4; with no DNA, the TCRdb D assignment of TRBD1 cannot be verified. The CDR3 has 20 amino acids. Looked up from germline, CDR1 is SGHVS and CDR2 is FQNEAQ.

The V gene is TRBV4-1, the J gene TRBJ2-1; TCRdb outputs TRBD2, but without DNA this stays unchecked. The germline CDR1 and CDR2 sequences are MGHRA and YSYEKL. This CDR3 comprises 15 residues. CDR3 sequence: CASSKGLAGGGEQFF.

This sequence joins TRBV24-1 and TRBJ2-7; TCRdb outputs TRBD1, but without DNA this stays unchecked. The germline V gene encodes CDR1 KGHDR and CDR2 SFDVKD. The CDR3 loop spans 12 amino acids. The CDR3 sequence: CATSDFRDEQYF.

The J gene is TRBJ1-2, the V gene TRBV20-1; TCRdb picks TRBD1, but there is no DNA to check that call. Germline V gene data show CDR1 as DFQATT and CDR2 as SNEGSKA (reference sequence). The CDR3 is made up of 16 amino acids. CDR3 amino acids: CSARDARDRVLGGYTF.